The T cell receptor (beta chain) described here comes from a study of cytomegalovirus exposure and HLA in healthy donors. Notes on this clone: Antigen: not known.

Whole-study findings and limits: In vitro confirmation showed three CMV-associated chains to be CMV antigen specific.

CDR1 and CDR2 from the germline V gene are MDHEN and SYDVKM. The CDR3 consists of 14 residues. Trimming cost V 6 bases and J 5 bases, with 14 bases left between them. PCR used 60 Vbeta primers and 13 Jbeta primers. Produced via immunoSEQ multiplex PCR; TCRdb's table is partial and in-frame only. The sample holds about 130,000 clones, approximately 80% seen once. The sequence came from a woman aged 40 to 50 in good health and CMV-seronegative. The chain has TRBV28 and TRBJ1-5; D perhaps matches TRBD1 (5 bases). The sample comprised PBMCs. CDR3 loop: CASRKPGSHQPQHF. Here the CDR3 DNA reads TGTGCCAGCAGGAAGCCAGGGTCTCATCAGCCCCAGCATTTT.